The rows below give T cell receptor beta chains drawn from one sample of a study of PD-1 blockade in classical Hodgkin lymphoma. Sequenced by immunoSEQ multiplex PCR; TCRdb stores in-frame clones only, minus some. This sample has under 20,000 clones; approximately 84% occur once, and the top ten carry about 6.3%. The source material was peripheral blood mononuclear cells (PBMCs), sampled at baseline. These TCRs come from a human donor with classical Hodgkin lymphoma. CDR3s include the opening cysteine and the closing phenylalanine or tryptophan. D genes are given only for firm matches. Rows may omit the clone size; those that give it use once, few, many or a size class.

J gene: TRBJ2-2
D gene: TRBD1
V gene: TRBV19
clone size: -
CDR3 protein: CASSISQGATGELFF
CDR3 DNA: TGTGCCAGTAGTATAAGTCAGGGGGCGACCGGGGAGCTGTTTTTT

J gene: TRBJ1-1
D gene: -
V gene: TRBV14
clone size: -
CDR3 protein: CASSPSWVAGFSEAFF
CDR3 DNA: TGTGCCAGCAGCCCAAGTTGGGTTGCAGGGTTCTCTGAAGCTTTCTTT

J gene: TRBJ2-1
D gene: -
V gene: TRBV12-5
clone size: -
CDR3 protein: CASGLVRTDPYNEQFF
CDR3 DNA: TGTGCTAGTGGTTTGGTTCGGACAGACCCATACAATGAGCAGTTCTTC

J gene: TRBJ2-3
D gene: TRBD2
V gene: TRBV6-6
clone size: -
CDR3 protein: CASSSGLAVTDTQYF
CDR3 DNA: TGTGCCAGCAGCTCCGGACTAGCGGTCACAGATACGCAGTATTTT

J gene: TRBJ2-1
D gene: TRBD2
V gene: TRBV9
clone size: -
CDR3 protein: CASSVGAGGPTEQFF
CDR3 DNA: TGTGCCAGCAGCGTAGGGGCGGGGGGGCCCACTGAGCAGTTCTTC

J gene: TRBJ2-2
D gene: -
V gene: TRBV7-3
clone size: -
CDR3 protein: CASRGTGELFF
CDR3 DNA: TGTGCAAGCCGGGGCACCGGGGAGCTGTTTTTT

J gene: TRBJ1-1
D gene: -
V gene: TRBV7-8
clone size: -
CDR3 protein: CASRHRGSEAFF
CDR3 DNA: TGTGCCAGCAGGCATAGGGGGTCTGAAGCTTTCTTT

J gene: TRBJ1-2
D gene: -
V gene: TRBV19
clone size: few
CDR3 protein: CASSSTAANYGYTF
CDR3 DNA: TGTGCCAGTAGTAGCACGGCCGCTAACTATGGCTACACCTTC

J gene: TRBJ2-3
D gene: TRBD2
V gene: TRBV27
clone size: -
CDR3 protein: CASHLAGETDTQYF
CDR3 DNA: TGTGCCAGCCACCTAGCGGGGGAAACAGATACGCAGTATTTT

J gene: TRBJ2-7
D gene: -
V gene: TRBV30
clone size: -
CDR3 protein: CAWRDNSYEQYF
CDR3 DNA: TGTGCCTGGCGGGACAACTCCTACGAGCAGTACTTC

J gene: TRBJ2-1
D gene: TRBD1
V gene: TRBV19
clone size: -
CDR3 protein: CASSRWQGAGNEQFF
CDR3 DNA: TGTGCCAGTAGTCGCTGGCAGGGGGCTGGGAATGAGCAGTTCTTC

J gene: TRBJ2-6
D gene: -
V gene: TRBV9
clone size: -
CDR3 protein: CASSVDPRSSGANVLTF
CDR3 DNA: TGTGCCAGCAGCGTAGATCCGAGGAGCTCTGGGGCCAACGTCCTGACTTTC

J gene: TRBJ1-2
D gene: -
V gene: TRBV6-6
clone size: -
CDR3 protein: CATLELNYGYTF
CDR3 DNA: TGTGCCACCCTGGAGCTAAACTATGGCTACACCTTC

J gene: TRBJ2-3
D gene: TRBD2
V gene: TRBV7-2
clone size: -
CDR3 protein: CASTLGPSGGSTDTQYF
CDR3 DNA: TGTGCCAGCACGCTAGGCCCTAGCGGGGGGAGCACAGATACGCAGTATTTT

J gene: TRBJ2-3
D gene: -
V gene: TRBV4-3
clone size: -
CDR3 protein: CASSQDDFGAGGQYF
CDR3 DNA: TGCGCCAGCAGCCAAGATGATTTCGGAGCAGGTGGGCAGTATTTT